This T cell receptor (beta chain) was sequenced during a study of a mutant IDH1 vaccine in newly diagnosed glioma. In the study overall: Weeks 1, 3, 5, 7, 11, 15, 19 and 23 were when patients received their eight vaccinations. First vaccine doses came 4-6 weeks after radiotherapy alone, or with temozolomide cycles. Treated patients showed a male proportion of approximately 62%, a female proportion of around 40%, and a mean age of approximately 40 years.

Repertoires were generated with immunoSEQ multiplex PCR, while TCRdb's copy carries only in-frame clones and drops some. The table shows 65,000 or so clones, with around 83% occurring only once. V gave up 4 bases and J gave up 0 bases, with 10 bases separating them. The CDR3 consists of 15 residues. CDR1 is MNHEY and CDR2 is SMNVEV in the germline V gene (reference sequence). This clone occurred once. Its antigen is currently unknown. Time point in this sample: week 23, last vaccination. Vaccine doses each comprised 300 ug of mutant IDH1 20-mer peptide, with topical imiquimod. Tumors from donors were new WHO grade 3 or 4 IDH1-mutant astrocytomas with ATRX loss.

Specimen: PBMCs, collected from a glioma patient whose treatment included an IDH1 peptide vaccine. The TCR comes from a man between 25 and 39 years old with glioma. The chain is built from TRBV27 and TRBJ1-5, with D unresolved. CDR3 sequence reads: CASSSRGFSNQPQHF. The CDR3 bases are TGTGCCAGCAGTTCCCGGGGTTTTAGCAATCAGCCCCAGCATTTT.